These T cell receptor beta chains were read from a single sample in a study of PD-L1 blockade in urothelial cancer. The table came from immunoSEQ multiplex PCR; TCRdb's copy has only in-frame clones and leaves some out. Here the sample spans around 43,000 clones, about 88% being singletons. Sample: PBMCs, taken around atezolizumab (anti-PD-L1) treatment. These receptors came from a donor at least 40 years old with urothelial cancer. Both conserved end residues are part of each CDR3. Each record gives: J gene, D gene, clone size, V gene, CDR3 length, CDR3 protein, CDR3 DNA. The D gene is left open where the match is weak. Clone size appears in some rows only: once, few, many, or a class for an expanded clone.

j_gene: TRBJ2-7
d_gene: -
abundance: -
v_gene: TRBV11-2
len: 12
CDR3aa: CASSPSGSEQYF
CDR3nt: TGTGCCAGCAGCCCTTCGGGTAGCGAGCAGTACTTC

j_gene: TRBJ2-7
d_gene: TRBD1
abundance: -
v_gene: TRBV7-3
len: 13
CDR3aa: CASSTGQGREQYF
CDR3nt: TGTGCCAGCAGCACCGGACAGGGGCGCGAGCAGTACTTC

j_gene: TRBJ1-5
d_gene: -
abundance: -
v_gene: TRBV28
len: 15
CDR3aa: CASSSGGRFNQPQHF
CDR3nt: TGTGCCAGCAGCTCGGGGGGTAGGTTCAATCAGCCCCAGCATTTT

j_gene: TRBJ2-1
d_gene: TRBD2
abundance: once
v_gene: TRBV25-1
len: 16
CDR3aa: CASSEPSGRADNEQFF
CDR3nt: TGTGCCAGCAGTGAACCCAGCGGGAGGGCCGACAATGAGCAGTTCTTC

j_gene: TRBJ2-5
d_gene: TRBD2
abundance: -
v_gene: TRBV7-3
len: 14
CDR3aa: CASSSGLAGGTQYF
CDR3nt: TGTGCCAGCAGCTCGGGACTAGCGGGAGGGACCCAGTACTTC

j_gene: TRBJ2-1
d_gene: TRBD1
abundance: once
v_gene: TRBV14
len: 17
CDR3aa: CASSRRDREPRRNEQFF
CDR3nt: TGTGCCAGCAGCCGTCGGGACAGGGAACCCAGGCGGAATGAGCAGTTCTTC

j_gene: TRBJ2-5
d_gene: TRBD2
abundance: few
v_gene: TRBV30
len: 16
CDR3aa: CAWSGGLAGARETQYF
CDR3nt: TGTGCCTGGAGTGGGGGACTAGCGGGAGCGAGGGAGACCCAGTACTTC

j_gene: TRBJ2-3
d_gene: TRBD1
abundance: -
v_gene: TRBV6-5
len: 13
CDR3aa: CASSSQGTDTQYF
CDR3nt: TGTGCCAGCAGTTCACAGGGGACAGATACGCAGTATTTT

j_gene: TRBJ2-1
d_gene: TRBD2
abundance: -
v_gene: TRBV4-2
len: 13
CDR3aa: CASRLAVYNEQFF
CDR3nt: TGTGCCAGCCGACTAGCGGTATACAATGAGCAGTTCTTC

j_gene: TRBJ1-1
d_gene: -
abundance: -
v_gene: TRBV7-9
len: 13
CDR3aa: CASSLGTTTEAFF
CDR3nt: TGTGCCAGCAGCCTTGGGACAACGACTGAAGCTTTCTTT

j_gene: TRBJ2-7
d_gene: TRBD1
abundance: -
v_gene: TRBV5-6
len: 12
CDR3aa: CASRTGAGEQYF
CDR3nt: TGTGCCAGCAGAACAGGGGCTGGCGAGCAGTACTTC

j_gene: TRBJ1-5
d_gene: TRBD1
abundance: -
v_gene: TRBV7-2
len: 16
CDR3aa: CASSLTGGGSNQPQHF
CDR3nt: TGTGCCAGCAGCTTAACAGGGGGGGGGAGCAATCAGCCCCAGCATTTT

j_gene: TRBJ1-1
d_gene: -
abundance: -
v_gene: TRBV28
len: 15
CDR3aa: CASSLEAPRNTEAFF
CDR3nt: TGTGCCAGCAGTTTAGAGGCACCCAGAAACACTGAAGCTTTCTTT

j_gene: TRBJ1-1
d_gene: -
abundance: -
v_gene: TRBV11-3
len: 15
CDR3aa: CASSLDPAGSTEAFF
CDR3nt: TGTGCCAGCAGCTTAGATCCGGCGGGGAGCACTGAAGCTTTCTTT

j_gene: TRBJ2-1
d_gene: TRBD2
abundance: -
v_gene: TRBV28
len: 15
CDR3aa: CASSTNSGRGGEQFF
CDR3nt: TGTGCCAGCAGTACCAATAGCGGGAGGGGGGGTGAGCAGTTCTTC

j_gene: TRBJ2-7
d_gene: TRBD2
abundance: -
v_gene: TRBV27
len: 16
CDR3aa: CASRETGTSGSYEQYF
CDR3nt: TGTGCCAGCAGAGAGACAGGGACTAGCGGTTCCTACGAGCAGTACTTC

j_gene: TRBJ1-2
d_gene: TRBD1
abundance: -
v_gene: TRBV6-5
len: 15
CDR3aa: CASSYSSQGARGYTF
CDR3nt: TGTGCCAGCAGTTACTCTAGTCAGGGGGCGCGGGGCTACACCTTC

j_gene: TRBJ2-1
d_gene: -
abundance: few
v_gene: TRBV4-3
len: 15
CDR3aa: CASSQDGLRHNEQFF
CDR3nt: TGCGCCAGCAGCCAAGATGGGCTCCGTCACAATGAGCAGTTCTTC

j_gene: TRBJ1-5
d_gene: TRBD1
abundance: -
v_gene: TRBV18
len: 14
CDR3aa: CASSPGQAGQPQHF
CDR3nt: TGTGCCAGCTCACCAGGACAGGCAGGCCAGCCCCAGCATTTT

j_gene: TRBJ2-1
d_gene: -
abundance: -
v_gene: TRBV6-5
len: 12
CDR3aa: CASSSGWDEQFF
CDR3nt: TGTGCCAGCAGTTCCGGGTGGGATGAGCAGTTCTTC

j_gene: TRBJ2-2
d_gene: -
abundance: once
v_gene: TRBV5-4
len: 13
CDR3aa: CAAGNPNTGELFF
CDR3nt: TGTGCGGCGGGTAACCCGAACACCGGGGAGCTGTTTTTT

j_gene: TRBJ2-7
d_gene: TRBD1
abundance: -
v_gene: TRBV7-6
len: 14
CDR3aa: CASSAGQGSYEQYF
CDR3nt: TGTGCCAGCAGCGCAGGACAGGGATCCTACGAGCAGTACTTC

j_gene: TRBJ2-5
d_gene: -
abundance: -
v_gene: TRBV11-2
len: 13
CDR3aa: CASSLGGEETQYF
CDR3nt: TGTGCCAGCAGCTTAGGCGGGGAGGAGACCCAGTACTTC

j_gene: TRBJ2-7
d_gene: TRBD1
abundance: -
v_gene: TRBV11-3
len: 15
CDR3aa: CASSHQGQGSYEQYF
CDR3nt: TGTGCCAGCAGCCATCAGGGACAGGGTTCCTACGAGCAGTACTTC

j_gene: TRBJ2-1
d_gene: TRBD2
abundance: -
v_gene: TRBV14
len: 13
CDR3aa: CASSPRTSGEQFF
CDR3nt: TGTGCCAGCAGCCCCCGGACTAGCGGTGAGCAGTTCTTC

j_gene: TRBJ2-3
d_gene: TRBD1
abundance: few
v_gene: TRBV4-2
len: 17
CDR3aa: CASSQEGTGLSTDTQYF
CDR3nt: TGTGCCAGCAGCCAAGAAGGGACAGGGTTGAGCACAGATACGCAGTATTTT

j_gene: TRBJ2-6
d_gene: -
abundance: -
v_gene: TRBV18
len: 19
CDR3aa: CASSRVEQGGPSGANVLTF
CDR3nt: TGTGCCAGCTCACGGGTGGAACAGGGCGGCCCCTCTGGGGCCAACGTCCTGACTTTC

j_gene: TRBJ2-3
d_gene: TRBD2
abundance: -
v_gene: TRBV28
len: 16
CDR3aa: CASSSTSGGAADTQYF
CDR3nt: TGTGCCAGCAGTTCCACTAGCGGGGGAGCAGCAGATACGCAGTATTTT

j_gene: TRBJ1-1
d_gene: TRBD1
abundance: -
v_gene: TRBV7-9
len: 16
CDR3aa: CASSPLWTGPNTEAFF
CDR3nt: TGTGCCAGCAGCCCCCTCTGGACAGGTCCGAACACTGAAGCTTTCTTT

j_gene: TRBJ1-2
d_gene: -
abundance: -
v_gene: TRBV10-3
len: 15
CDR3aa: CAIRPSVVLGYGYTF
CDR3nt: TGTGCCATCAGGCCATCCGTGGTACTAGGCTATGGCTACACCTTC

j_gene: TRBJ2-7
d_gene: TRBD1
abundance: -
v_gene: TRBV7-9
len: 15
CDR3aa: CASSPPGQGAHEQYF
CDR3nt: TGTGCCAGCAGCCCCCCGGGACAGGGGGCCCACGAGCAGTACTTC

j_gene: TRBJ2-7
d_gene: TRBD1
abundance: -
v_gene: TRBV5-6
len: 13
CDR3aa: CASRWGQSYEQYF
CDR3nt: TGTGCCAGCCGCTGGGGACAGAGTTACGAGCAGTACTTC

j_gene: TRBJ1-5
d_gene: -
abundance: -
v_gene: TRBV7-9
len: 17
CDR3aa: CASSLVGGPYSNQPQHF
CDR3nt: TGTGCCAGCAGCTTAGTTGGGGGCCCGTATAGCAATCAGCCCCAGCATTTT

j_gene: TRBJ1-1
d_gene: TRBD1
abundance: -
v_gene: TRBV27
len: 16
CDR3aa: CASSFGQGAPSTEAFF
CDR3nt: TGTGCCAGCAGTTTCGGGCAGGGGGCCCCGAGCACTGAAGCTTTCTTT

j_gene: TRBJ1-1
d_gene: -
abundance: -
v_gene: TRBV7-9
len: 17
CDR3aa: CASSPRQKDLLNTEAFF
CDR3nt: TGTGCCAGCAGCCCCAGACAGAAGGACCTGCTGAACACTGAAGCTTTCTTT

j_gene: TRBJ2-5
d_gene: TRBD2
abundance: -
v_gene: TRBV9
len: 15
CDR3aa: CASSGLAGGAETQYF
CDR3nt: TGTGCCAGCAGCGGACTAGCGGGAGGGGCGGAGACCCAGTACTTC

j_gene: TRBJ2-7
d_gene: TRBD1
abundance: -
v_gene: TRBV7-6
len: 14
CDR3aa: CASSLEDRASEQYF
CDR3nt: TGTGCCAGCAGCTTAGAGGACAGGGCCAGCGAGCAGTACTTC

j_gene: TRBJ1-2
d_gene: TRBD1
abundance: -
v_gene: TRBV27
len: 15
CDR3aa: CASSLFRGQGFGYTF
CDR3nt: TGTGCCAGCAGTTTATTTCGAGGACAGGGTTTTGGCTACACCTTC

j_gene: TRBJ2-7
d_gene: TRBD1
abundance: -
v_gene: TRBV6-5
len: 14
CDR3aa: CASSIQGPAYEQYF
CDR3nt: TGTGCCAGCAGCATACAGGGGCCAGCCTACGAGCAGTACTTC

j_gene: TRBJ2-2
d_gene: -
abundance: -
v_gene: TRBV9
len: 16
CDR3aa: CASSPVGQGPTGELFF
CDR3nt: TGTGCCAGCAGCCCGGTGGGGCAGGGGCCCACCGGGGAGCTGTTTTTT

j_gene: TRBJ1-1
d_gene: TRBD1
abundance: -
v_gene: TRBV19
len: 13
CDR3aa: CASSPDRVGGAFF
CDR3nt: TGTGCCAGTAGTCCCGACAGGGTTGGGGGAGCTTTCTTT

j_gene: TRBJ2-3
d_gene: TRBD2
abundance: -
v_gene: TRBV5-1
len: 15
CDR3aa: CASSWGGTSTDTQYF
CDR3nt: TGCGCCAGCAGCTGGGGGGGTACTAGCACAGATACGCAGTATTTT

j_gene: TRBJ2-7
d_gene: -
abundance: -
v_gene: TRBV18
len: 16
CDR3aa: CASSSKGQTSSYEQYF
CDR3nt: TGTGCCAGCTCATCTAAAGGACAGACCAGCTCCTACGAGCAGTACTTC

j_gene: TRBJ2-5
d_gene: -
abundance: -
v_gene: TRBV9
len: 16
CDR3aa: CASSPSLGPGRETQYF
CDR3nt: TGTGCCAGCAGCCCCAGTTTAGGGCCGGGGAGAGAGACCCAGTACTTC

j_gene: TRBJ1-1
d_gene: -
abundance: -
v_gene: TRBV6-5
len: 14
CDR3aa: CASSYSAPTVAAFF
CDR3nt: TGTGCCAGCAGTTACTCGGCCCCGACAGTTGCAGCTTTCTTT

j_gene: TRBJ2-1
d_gene: TRBD2
abundance: -
v_gene: TRBV27
len: 15
CDR3aa: CATHEEGRGVDEQFF
CDR3nt: TGTGCCACCCACGAGGAGGGCCGGGGGGTCGATGAGCAGTTCTTC

j_gene: TRBJ2-5
d_gene: -
abundance: -
v_gene: TRBV28
len: 12
CDR3aa: CATSTGQETQYF
CDR3nt: TGTGCCACCTCGACGGGGCAAGAGACCCAGTACTTC

j_gene: TRBJ2-1
d_gene: -
abundance: -
v_gene: TRBV12-5
len: 13
CDR3aa: CASERDSYNEQFF
CDR3nt: TGTGCTAGTGAGAGAGACTCCTACAATGAGCAGTTCTTC

j_gene: TRBJ2-7
d_gene: TRBD2
abundance: -
v_gene: TRBV5-1
len: 17
CDR3aa: CASSSSTLAGSSYEQYF
CDR3nt: TGCGCCAGCAGCTCGTCGACACTAGCGGGCAGCTCCTACGAGCAGTACTTC

j_gene: TRBJ1-1
d_gene: -
abundance: -
v_gene: TRBV23-1
len: 15
CDR3aa: CASSPPGQPNTEAFF
CDR3nt: TGCGCCAGCAGTCCCCCGGGACAACCGAACACTGAAGCTTTCTTT

j_gene: TRBJ2-7
d_gene: TRBD2
abundance: -
v_gene: TRBV4-1
len: 15
CDR3aa: CASSKEGLAYYEQYF
CDR3nt: TGCGCCAGCAGCAAAGAGGGACTAGCGTACTACGAGCAGTACTTC

j_gene: TRBJ2-5
d_gene: -
abundance: -
v_gene: TRBV5-1
len: 13
CDR3aa: CASSVDIQETQYF
CDR3nt: TGCGCCAGCAGTGTGGACATACAAGAGACCCAGTACTTC